This T cell receptor (beta chain) was sequenced in a study of control samples from healthy donors and cancer patients. This clone has more than one count but fewer than ten. Assay used: immunoSEQ multiplex PCR; TCRdb lists only in-frame clones, some missing. Among about 410,000 clones, 80% to 95% were seen once, and the ten largest hold approximately 6.3%. The TCR originated in a middle-aged man with head and neck cancer. Input material: PBMCs.

CDR3: CASSFSTGKGTEAFF. The CDR3 nucleotides read TGTGCCAGCAGCTTTTCGACAGGGAAGGGCACTGAAGCTTTCTTT. The V call is TRBV13, the J call TRBJ1-1, with 7 bases that match TRBD1. The CDR3 covers 15 residues. V shed 3 bases and J 4 bases; nucleotides not matched to a gene: 8. The V gene's germline CDR1 is PRHDT and CDR2 FYEKMQ (reference sequence).